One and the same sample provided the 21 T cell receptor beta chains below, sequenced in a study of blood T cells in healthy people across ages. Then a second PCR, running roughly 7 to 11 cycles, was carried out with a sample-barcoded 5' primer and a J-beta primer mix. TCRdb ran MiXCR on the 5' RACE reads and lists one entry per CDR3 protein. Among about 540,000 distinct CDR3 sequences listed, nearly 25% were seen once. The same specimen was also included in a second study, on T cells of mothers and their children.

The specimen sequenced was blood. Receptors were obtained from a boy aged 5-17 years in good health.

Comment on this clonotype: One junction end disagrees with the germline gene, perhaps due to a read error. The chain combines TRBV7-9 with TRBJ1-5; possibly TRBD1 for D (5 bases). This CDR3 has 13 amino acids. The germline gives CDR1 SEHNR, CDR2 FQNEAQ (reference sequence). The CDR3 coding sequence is TGTGCCAGCAGCACAGGAGCATCGAAGCCGCAGCATTTT. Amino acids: CASSTGASKPQHF. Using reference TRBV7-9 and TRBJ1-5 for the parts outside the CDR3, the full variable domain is DTGVSQNPRHKITKRGQNVTFRCDPISEHNRLYWYRQTLGQGPEFLTYFQNEAQLEKSRLLSDRFSAERPKGSFSTLEIQRTEQGDSAMYLCASSTGASKPQHFGDGTRLSIL.

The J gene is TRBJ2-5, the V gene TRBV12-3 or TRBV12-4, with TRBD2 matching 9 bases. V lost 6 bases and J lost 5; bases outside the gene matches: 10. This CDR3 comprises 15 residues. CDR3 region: CASSTAGGPFETQYF. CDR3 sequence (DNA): TGTGCCAGCAGCACCGCGGGGGGGCCCTTTGAGACCCAGTACTTC.

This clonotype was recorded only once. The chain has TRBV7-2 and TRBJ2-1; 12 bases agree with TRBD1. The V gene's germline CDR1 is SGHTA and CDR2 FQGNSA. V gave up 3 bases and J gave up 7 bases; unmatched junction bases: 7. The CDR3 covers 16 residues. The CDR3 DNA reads TGTGCCAGCAGCTTGGGGACAGGGGGCGCTGGGAATGAGCAGTTCTTC. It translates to CASSLGTGGAGNEQFF.

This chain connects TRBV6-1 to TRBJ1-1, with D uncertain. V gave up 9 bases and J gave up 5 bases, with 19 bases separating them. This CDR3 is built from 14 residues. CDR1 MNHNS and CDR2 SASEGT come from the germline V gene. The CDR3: CASNFIGGYTEAFF. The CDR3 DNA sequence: TGTGCCAGTAATTTTATAGGAGGGTATACTGAAGCTTTCTTT.

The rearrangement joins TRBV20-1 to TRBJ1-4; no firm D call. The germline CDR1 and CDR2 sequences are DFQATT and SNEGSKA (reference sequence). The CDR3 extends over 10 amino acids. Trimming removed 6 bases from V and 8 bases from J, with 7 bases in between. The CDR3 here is CSAVREKLFF. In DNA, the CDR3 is TGCAGTGCCGTTCGGGAAAAACTGTTTTTT.

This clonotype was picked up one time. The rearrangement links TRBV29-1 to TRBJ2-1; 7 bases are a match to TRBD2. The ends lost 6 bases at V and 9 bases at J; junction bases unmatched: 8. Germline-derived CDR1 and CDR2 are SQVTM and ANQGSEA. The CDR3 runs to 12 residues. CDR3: CSVVTGGVEQFF. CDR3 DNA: TGCAGCGTGGTTACGGGAGGCGTTGAGCAGTTCTTC.

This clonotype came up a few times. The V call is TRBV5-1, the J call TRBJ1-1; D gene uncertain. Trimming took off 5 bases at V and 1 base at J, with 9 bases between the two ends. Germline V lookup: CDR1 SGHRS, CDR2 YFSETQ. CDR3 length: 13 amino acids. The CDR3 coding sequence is TGCGCCAGCAGAGGTACAGCGAACACTGAAGCTTTCTTT. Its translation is CASRGTANTEAFF.

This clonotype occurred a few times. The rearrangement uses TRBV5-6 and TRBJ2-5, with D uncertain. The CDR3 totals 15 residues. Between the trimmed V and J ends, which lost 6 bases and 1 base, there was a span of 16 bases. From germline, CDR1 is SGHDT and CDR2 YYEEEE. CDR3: CASNLVGRAQETQYF. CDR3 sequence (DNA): TGTGCCAGCAACCTCGTCGGAAGGGCCCAAGAGACCCAGTACTTC.

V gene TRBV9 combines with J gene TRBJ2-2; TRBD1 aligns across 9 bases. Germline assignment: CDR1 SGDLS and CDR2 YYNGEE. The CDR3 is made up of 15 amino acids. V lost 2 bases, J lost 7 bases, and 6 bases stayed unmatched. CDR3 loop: CASSVGTGGYGELFF. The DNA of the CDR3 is TGTGCCAGCAGCGTGGGAACAGGGGGCTACGGGGAGCTGTTTTTT.

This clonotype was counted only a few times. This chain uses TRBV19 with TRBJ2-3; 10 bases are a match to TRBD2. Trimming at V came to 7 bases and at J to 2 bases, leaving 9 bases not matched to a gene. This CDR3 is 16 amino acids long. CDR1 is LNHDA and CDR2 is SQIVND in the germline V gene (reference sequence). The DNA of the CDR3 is TGTGCCAGTAACAACAAACTAGCGGGGAACACAGATACGCAGTATTTT. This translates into CASNNKLAGNTDTQYF.

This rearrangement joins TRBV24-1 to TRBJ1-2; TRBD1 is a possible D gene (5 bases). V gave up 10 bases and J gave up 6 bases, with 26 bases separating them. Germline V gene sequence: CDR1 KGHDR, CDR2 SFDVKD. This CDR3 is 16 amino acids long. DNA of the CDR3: TGTGCCACGTGGGGTTTGGGGACTCCCGGAGTACATGGCTACACCTTC. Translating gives CATWGLGTPGVHGYTF.

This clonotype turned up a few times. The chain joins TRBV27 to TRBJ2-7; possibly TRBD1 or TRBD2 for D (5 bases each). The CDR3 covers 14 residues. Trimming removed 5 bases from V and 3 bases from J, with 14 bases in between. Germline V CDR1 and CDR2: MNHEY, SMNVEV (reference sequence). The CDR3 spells CASSRDASYYEQYF. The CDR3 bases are TGTGCCAGCAGTAGGGACGCGTCCTACTACGAGCAGTACTTC.

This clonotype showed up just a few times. The CDR3 coding sequence is TGTGCCAGCACGGGGGGGTCGACTGAAGCTTTCTTT. This translates into CASTGGSTEAFF. The chain employs TRBV6-1 and TRBJ1-1; D might be TRBD1 (5 bases). This CDR3 region has 12 residues. Deletions cut 7 bases from V and 5 bases from J, with 11 bases between. Germline assignment: CDR1 MNHNS and CDR2 SASEGT.

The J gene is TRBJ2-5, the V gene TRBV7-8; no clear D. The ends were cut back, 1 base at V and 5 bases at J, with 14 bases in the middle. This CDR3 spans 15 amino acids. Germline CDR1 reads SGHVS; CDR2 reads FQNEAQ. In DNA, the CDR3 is TGTGCCAGCAGCTTAGGGTCGGGCCACGGCGAGACCCAGTACTTC. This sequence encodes CASSLGSGHGETQYF.

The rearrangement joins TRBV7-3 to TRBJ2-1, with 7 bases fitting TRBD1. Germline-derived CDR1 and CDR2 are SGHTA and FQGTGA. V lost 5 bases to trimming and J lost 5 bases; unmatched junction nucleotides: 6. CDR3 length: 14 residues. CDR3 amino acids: CASSGGQYHNEQFF. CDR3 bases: TGTGCCAGCAGCGGGGGACAGTACCACAATGAGCAGTTCTTC.

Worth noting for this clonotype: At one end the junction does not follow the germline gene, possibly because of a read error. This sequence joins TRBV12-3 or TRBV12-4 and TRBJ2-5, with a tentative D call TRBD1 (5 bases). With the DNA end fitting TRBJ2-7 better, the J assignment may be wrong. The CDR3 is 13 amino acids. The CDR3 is CVSTPDTNYEQYF. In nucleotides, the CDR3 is TGTGTCAGCACCCCGGACACGAATTACGAGCAGTACTTC.

The DNA for the CDR3 is TGTGCCAGCAGTTACGCGCCCGGGAGCGGGAATGAGCAGTTCTTC. Translating gives CASSYAPGSGNEQFF. The chain couples TRBV6-6 to TRBJ2-1; weak D call: TRBD2 (6 bases). The CDR3 totals 15 residues. The germline CDR1 and CDR2 sequences are MNHNY and SVGAGI (reference sequence). The ends were cut back, 2 bases at V and 7 bases at J, with 15 bases in the middle.

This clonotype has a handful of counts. The CDR3 loop reads CASSLRGRANTGELFF. The CDR3 bases are TGCGCCAGCAGCTTGCGGGGACGGGCGAACACCGGGGAGCTGTTTTTT. The genes are TRBV5-1 and TRBJ2-2, with D perhaps given as TRBD1 or TRBD2 (5 bases each). This CDR3 is built from 16 residues. Trimming cost V 1 base and J 0 bases, with 10 bases left between them. CDR1 is SGHRS, CDR2 YFSETQ, per germline.

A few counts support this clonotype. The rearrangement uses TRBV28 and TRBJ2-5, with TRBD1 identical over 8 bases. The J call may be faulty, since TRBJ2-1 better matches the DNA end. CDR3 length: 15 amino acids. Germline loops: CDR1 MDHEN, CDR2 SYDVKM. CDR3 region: CASPGQGEYDNEQFF. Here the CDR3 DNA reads TGTGCCAGCCCAGGACAGGGAGAGTACGACAATGAGCAGTTCTTC.

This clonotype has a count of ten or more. CDR3 protein: CASSQDPSSYEQYF. The CDR3 region has the DNA TGCGCCAGCAGCCAAGATCCGAGCTCCTACGAGCAGTACTTC. The chain employs TRBV4-1 and TRBJ2-7; D remains unclear. The CDR3 is 14 amino acids. Trimming cost V 0 bases and J 0 bases, with 6 bases left between them. Germline V gene lookup returns CDR1 MGHRA and CDR2 YSYEKL.

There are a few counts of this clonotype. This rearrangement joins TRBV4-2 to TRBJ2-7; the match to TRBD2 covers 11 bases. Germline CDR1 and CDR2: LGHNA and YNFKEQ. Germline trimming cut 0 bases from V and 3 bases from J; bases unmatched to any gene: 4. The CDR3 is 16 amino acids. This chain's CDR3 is CASSQEATSGGYEQYF. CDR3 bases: TGTGCCAGCAGCCAAGAGGCCACTAGCGGGGGCTACGAGCAGTACTTC.